This T cell receptor (beta chain) emerged from a study of post-analysis software for immune sequencing data. Findings and limits, study-wide: Roughly five TRBV segments appeared more often in patients than in controls, and TRBV5-6, TRBV5-1 and TRBV20-1 were among these.

Prepared TCR beta cDNA libraries contained unique molecular identifiers. TCRdb passed the PCR reads through MiXCR, listing each CDR3 protein once. The repertoire holds roughly 730,000 distinct CDR3 sequences, 25% to 30% seen once, with roughly 0.57% in the top ten. There are 14 residues in the CDR3. V dropped 3 bases and J dropped 0 bases, with 9 bases sitting between them. Germline lookup yields CDR1 SGHRS and CDR2 YFSETQ. This clonotype turned up a few times. Its antigen remains unidentified. The source is a girl under 18 with multiple sclerosis. The gene calls are TRBV5-1 and TRBJ1-2; the D gene is possibly TRBD1 (5 bases). The source material was blood. The chain's CDR3 is CASSSGTANYGYTF. The CDR3 DNA reads TGCGCCAGCAGCTCCGGGACGGCTAACTATGGCTACACCTTC.